The present TCR beta chain was sequenced within a study of blood T cell repertoires in COVID-19 (dated by TCRdb to the early 2020s). In terms of the full investigation: The collaborator samples originated in the United States, Italy and Spain and spanned the acute and convalescent phases of COVID-19. A de-identified subject ID, COVID-19 status, age in years and sex were almost always included in the sample metadata. A freely available public database, intended as a resource for researchers studying the immune response to SARS-CoV-2, is where the repertoires were released. The prospective study material was composed of cDNA or gDNA derived from T cells, B-cell-depleted T cells, or PBMCs. Where HLA class I and class II types were available, the types were taken from metadata supplied by the sample provider, not from assay-based typing. The samples were drawn from two sources: the first 160 participants of the ongoing ImmuneRACE study, and 1,254 subjects contributed by 6 global collaborators. Subjects who had been exposed to COVID-19, were actively infected with it, or had recovered from it provided the deeply sampled blood TCRbeta repertoires that made up the dataset.

The immunoSEQ Assay, a bias-controlled multiplex PCR, was used to amplify TCRbeta CDR3 regions from genomic DNA. Processing in the source paper ran as follows. Within the assay, amplification of reference gene primers was used to estimate how many nucleated cells each sample contained. Sequence reads were collapsed and filtered to measure the absolute abundance of every unique TCRbeta CDR3 rearrangement. For each sample, productive Simpson clonality was calculated as the square root of Simpson's diversity index across productive rearrangements. In TCRdb, the immuneACCESS table is reduced to in-frame sequences with V and J assigned. These tables do not hold every clone; where another copy was compared, an unresolved V gene accounts for under half, and the others remain unexplained. The DNA was the basis for D and trimming; V, J and clone size are from that table. The sample table records 350,000 to 450,000 clones; about 88% of these occur just once. The ten largest make up about 1.4% of the sample.

Paper-wide results and their limitations: How much clinical and demographic metadata was included differed by source and by participant, and the metadata was provided uncurated.

In the prospective study, participants were about 18 to 90 years old, resided in 25 or so geographic areas of the United States, and were enrolled through a virtual design. In the prospective study, cohorts were assigned on the basis of participant-reported clinical history obtained from a screening survey and a study questionnaire. Exposed participants had been in contact with someone with a PCR-confirmed or clinician-diagnosed COVID-19 case within 2 weeks of study entry. Each participant in the prospective study had whole blood, serum and a nasopharyngeal or oropharyngeal swab collected by mobile phlebotomists. Participants in the prospective study had the option to provide additional blood draws and questionnaires over a roughly 2-month period. Before DNA extraction, blood samples from the prospective study were shipped at room temperature or frozen. For this clone: The antigen it binds to is not known. No clone much larger than this one lies a single base away; base qualities are absent.

The germline V gene encodes CDR1 LGHDT and CDR2 YNNKEL (reference sequence). The CDR3, from cysteine to phenylalanine, totals 16 residues. The kept DNA is CDR3 alone, 48 bases in frame from the first base. Clipping removes 0 bases from V and 2 bases from J, with 6 as the unmatched junction base count. Sequencing was done on a sample of PBMCs or T cells enriched from blood (not recorded which). This clonotype was sampled from a woman under 30 who had been exposed to COVID-19. The sequence links TRBV3-1 (or the pseudogene TRBV3-2) to TRBJ2-5; a stretch of 7 junction bases matches TRBD2. Here the CDR3 is given as CASSQDSGAGQETQYF. At the DNA level, the sequence is TGTGCCAGCAGCCAAGATTCGGGAGCGGGGCAAGAGACCCAGTACTTC.